This T cell receptor (beta chain) is from a study of chemoradiotherapy in HPV16-positive cancers (dated by TCRdb to 2022 to 2024). About the investigation overall: Candidate HPV-specific T-cell clones and common TCR motifs were defined through functional T-cell assays on cells from two HPV16-positive patients. The study asked whether T-cell immunity against the HPV oncoproteins E6 and E7 changes during chemoradiotherapy and whether it affects survival. The candidate HPV-specific TCRs and motifs were then tracked in TCR repertoires from around 93 patients with HPV-related cancers. Beyond this particular receptor, the publication reports: The functional definition of HPV-specific T cells was derived from only a couple of HPV16-positive patients, and the survival association was reported for HPV16-positive patients. Expansion of candidate HPV-specific clones and E7-related TCR motifs was observed in the tumor microenvironment during treatment, whereas no such expansion was observed for non-HPV-specific T cells. Improved recurrence-free survival in HPV16-positive patients was associated with expansion of HPV-responsive T cells during chemoradiotherapy.

Libraries were made using the immunoSEQ multiplex PCR assay. TCRdb retrieved this table from immuneACCESS and kept in-frame rearrangements only. Not all clones are present; in checked studies, unresolved V genes account for under half, and no reason is known for the remainder. This sample has roughly 1,700 clones in its table, and 85% to 90% of those were observed once. The ten largest clones capture about 9.4% of the sample. Repertoires were sampled multiple times during chemoradiotherapy, which allowed clonal expansion in the tumor microenvironment to be followed. With regard to this clone: The specificity of this receptor is unknown. No per-base quality is available; no much larger clone lies one base away.

Including the terminal cysteine and phenylalanine, the CDR3 comprises 15 residues. Of all the DNA, just the CDR3 is kept, 45 bases in frame from base 1. The germline V gene sets CDR1 to SGHRS and CDR2 to YFSETQ. The germline V end is reduced by 4 bases and the J end by 6 bases; junction bases left unmatched: 8. This sample comprised tumor tissue, obtained from a patient who underwent chemoradiotherapy. The sequence was obtained from a human donor with HPV-associated anogenital cancer. In this chain, TRBV5-1 is recombined with TRBJ2-3, with TRBD2 identical over 10 junction bases. The CDR3 protein is CASSPGLAVRDTQYF. The sequenced DNA is TGCGCCAGCAGCCCCGGACTAGCGGTTCGGGATACGCAGTATTTT.